This section outlines one T cell receptor beta chain sequence together with its context. The antigen is undetermined. Trimming shortened V by 3 bases and J by 2 bases, and 19 bases separated the two germline ends. From germline, CDR1 is LNHDA and CDR2 SQIVND (reference sequence). The CDR3 consists of 18 residues. The sample is drawn from a study of T cells after yellow fever vaccination. Study-wide findings and caveats: Reappearance after the booster was seen for most primary-vaccination clones, at 95% to 96% CD4 and roughly 90% CD8. The presence of abundant clonotypes contaminating from the bulk population was possible in FACS-sorted repertoires.

TCRdb passed the 5' RACE reads through MiXCR, listing each CDR3 protein once. This sample has about 300,000 distinct CDR3 sequences, with about 6.6% found just once. The chain joins TRBV19 to TRBJ1-4; D remains ambiguous. The starting material was PBMCs, obtained around 45 days after the first yellow fever vaccination. The TCR comes from a man aged 18 to 30 who received the YFV17D yellow fever vaccine. In DNA, the CDR3 is TGTGCCAGTAGTATCGGGGATACCGGCCGGACCACTAATGAAAAACTGTTTTTT. Translation gives CASSIGDTGRTTNEKLFF.